This entry is about one TCR beta chain. The antigen is unknown. These data belong to a study of regulatory T cells in long-lasting Graves disease. On the study more broadly: Less than 3 months of antithyroid drugs had been taken by newly diagnosed Graves' patients. General observations from the study: Persistent patients had more shared public clonotypes (around 2,500) than new patients (about 1,000).

Sequencing libraries for TCR beta were prepared with iRepertoire HTBI primers and Arm-PCR of CDR3 regions. TCRdb reprocessed the multiplex PCR reads with MiXCR, giving one entry per CDR3 protein. This sample carries about 240,000 distinct CDR3 sequences, just over 20% of them seen once, and the ten largest clones take more than 11%. The germline V gene encodes CDR1 DFQATT and CDR2 SNEGSKA (reference sequence). CDR3 size: 14 residues. Trimming took 6 bases from V and 0 from J, leaving 12 bases between them. Stated time point: newly diagnosed GD, antithyroid drugs for less than 3 months. Construction of the TCR library relied on RNA isolated from PBMCs.

The sample in question was peripheral blood mononuclear cells (PBMCs), obtained at new diagnosis, from a patient treated with antithyroid drugs. The receptor's source is a female donor with Graves disease. The chain recombines TRBV20-1 with TRBJ1-5; D not certain. CDR3 in amino acids: CSATTQYSNQPQHF. For the CDR3, the DNA is TGCAGTGCCACGACTCAGTATAGCAATCAGCCCCAGCATTTT.